The entry below describes one TCR beta chain. The data were taken from a study of blood T cell repertoires in COVID-19. Study information: Some COVID-19 samples were acute and others convalescent; all came from the United States, Italy and Spain. Sample material is recorded as cDNA or gDNA derived from T cells, B-cell-depleted T cells, or PBMCs.

Original analysis: Counts of nucleated cells, estimated from reference gene primer amplification, were obtained. Clones were read by immunoSEQ multiplex PCR, and TCRdb kept only the in-frame ones, dropping some. V, J and clone size were drawn from that table, and D and trimming were deduced from the DNA. The sample includes about 28,000 clones, about 85% of them seen just once. Deletions cut 5 bases from V and 5 bases from J, with 16 bases between. CDR1 and CDR2 from the germline V gene are SGHNT and YYREEE (reference sequence). This CDR3 spans 14 amino acids. J is TRBJ1-2 and V is TRBV5-4; the D gene is possibly TRBD1 (6 bases). This clonotype was sampled from a man aged 55 to 70 with active COVID-19. Sequencing was done on a sample of peripheral blood. CDR3 in DNA: TGTGCCAGCAGTGTTCGGGCAGGGGAATATGGCTACACCTTC. Protein product: CASSVRAGEYGYTF.